Listed below are T cell receptor beta chains from one sample, sequenced in a study of blood T cells in healthy people across ages. From the 5' RACE reads, TCRdb called clonotypes with MiXCR, one entry per CDR3 protein. This sample has approximately 780,000 distinct CDR3 sequences, with more than 25% found just once. These sequences were also reported in another study, on T cells of mothers and their children.

What was sequenced was blood. Receptors originate from a boy younger than 18 in good health. CDR3s include the opening cysteine and the closing phenylalanine or tryptophan. Fields, in order: CDR3 length, clone size, D gene, V gene, J gene, CDR3 DNA, CDR3 protein. The D gene is left open where the match is weak. Clone size is given for some rows only: seen once, a few or many times, or a class if the clone is expanded.

15	few	NA	TRBV5-1	TRBJ2-3	TGCGCCAGCAGGTCTCTCGTGGACAGCACAGATACGCAGTATTTT	CASRSLVDSTDTQYF
14	NA	NA	TRBV5-1	TRBJ1-2	TGCGCCAGCAGCCCCCCCTCCCGGGACGATGGCTACACCTTC	CASSPPSRDDGYTF
15	NA	NA	TRBV12-3/TRBV12-4	TRBJ2-5	TGTGCCAGCACCGCAGGGCCAAGGGTAGAGGAGACCCAGTACTTC	CASTAGPRVEETQYF
13	NA	NA	TRBV13	TRBJ1-2	TGTGCCAGCAGCTTGATATTCAACTATGGCTACACCTTC	CASSLIFNYGYTF
17	few	TRBD2	TRBV7-2	TRBJ2-5	TGTGCCAGCAGCTTAGCCCCACTAGCGGGGGGTGGAGAGACCCAGTACTTC	CASSLAPLAGGGETQYF
15	NA	NA	TRBV7-8	TRBJ2-7	TGTGCCAGCAGCTTAAGTAGTAGCGGCAGTTACGAGCAGTACTTC	CASSLSSSGSYEQYF
15	once	NA	TRBV28	TRBJ2-5	TGTGCCAGCACAGTAGGGGACCTGTACCAAGAGACCCAGTACTTC	CASTVGDLYQETQYF
14	once	NA	TRBV19	TRBJ2-1	TGTGCCAGTACCAAACGGGACATGGGAAATGAGCAGTTCTTC	CASTKRDMGNEQFF
15	NA	NA	TRBV6-5	TRBJ2-2	TGTGCCAGCAGTTACAGGGATTCGAACACCGGGGAGCTGTTTTTT	CASSYRDSNTGELFF
16	few	NA	TRBV20-1	TRBJ2-2	TGCAGTGCTAGAGGGTCTACCGGGCTAACGGACGGGGAGCTGTTTTTT	CSARGSTGLTDGELFF
14	NA	TRBD1	TRBV29-1	TRBJ1-1	TGCAGCGTAGTTGACAGGGTTTGGGGCACTGAAGCTTTCTTT	CSVVDRVWGTEAFF
11	NA	NA	TRBV6-2/TRBV6-3	TRBJ1-1	TGTGCCAGCAGTCACCAGACTGAAGCTTTCTTT	CASSHQTEAFF
12	NA	NA	TRBV7-9	TRBJ1-2	TGTGCCAGCCAAGGAGAATCGGGTGGCTACACCTTC	CASQGESGGYTF
14	few	TRBD1	TRBV7-2	TRBJ1-6	TGTGCCCCCCAAAGGGACAGGGGGGGTTCACCCCTCCACTTT	CAPQRDRGGSPLHF
14	NA	TRBD2	TRBV18	TRBJ2-1	TGTGCCAGCCCACCACCAGCGGGGTACAATGAGCAGTTCTTC	CASPPPAGYNEQFF
16	NA	TRBD2	TRBV10-3	TRBJ2-5	TGTGCCATCAGTGACTCGACTAGCGGGGGGAGAGAGACCCAGTACTTC	CAISDSTSGGRETQYF
12	NA	TRBD1	TRBV20-1	TRBJ1-6	TGCAGTGCGTCCGGGACAGGCGTTTCCCTCCACTTT	CSASGTGVSLHF
16	few	NA	TRBV27	TRBJ1-2	TGTGCCAGCAGTTTATCGGTTGACTTTACTAACTATGGCTACACCTTC	CASSLSVDFTNYGYTF
14	few	NA	TRBV29-1	TRBJ2-1	TGCAGCGTTCAGGGGGGAAGCTCCTACAATGAGCAGTTCTTC	CSVQGGSSYNEQFF
14	NA	NA	TRBV20-1	TRBJ2-7	TGCAGTGCTAGAGGAGAACAGAAATCCGACGAGCAGTACTTC	CSARGEQKSDEQYF
14	NA	NA	TRBV2	TRBJ1-1	TGTGCCAGCAGTGGGGAGGGAATGAACACTGAAGCTTTCTTT	CASSGEGMNTEAFF
19	NA	NA	TRBV7-7	TRBJ2-1	TGTGCCAGCAGCCCCGGAAGGGGGGGGACCCCTAGCTCCTACAATGAGCAGTTCTTC	CASSPGRGGTPSSYNEQFF
13	NA	NA	TRBV30	TRBJ2-7	TGTGCCTGGACGGGACTCTTGTTGGGCGAGCAGTACTTC	CAWTGLLLGEQYF
13	NA	TRBD1	TRBV2	TRBJ1-5	TGTGCCAGCAAGGACAGGAGCAATCAGCCCCAGCATTTT	CASKDRSNQPQHF
16	few	NA	TRBV15	TRBJ2-1	TGTGCCACCAGCAGAGATCTGGCAGGGGTTAGGAATGAGCAGTTCTTC	CATSRDLAGVRNEQFF
15	NA	TRBD2	TRBV4-2	TRBJ2-3	TGTGCCAGCAGCCACGGCGGGGGGCCAGGGGATACGCAGTGTTTT	CASSHGGGPGDTQCF
16	few	TRBD1	TRBV24-1	TRBJ2-1	TGTGCCACCAGTGAAGAAGGGACAGGGCCTCGCAATGAGCAGTTCTTC	CATSEEGTGPRNEQFF
17	few	TRBD1	TRBV6-1	TRBJ2-7	TGTGCCAGCAGTCTTCTTGAACCGGGACAGGGTCCGTACGAGCAGTACTTC	CASSLLEPGQGPYEQYF
17	NA	NA	TRBV7-6	TRBJ1-4	TGTGCCAGCAGCCCCACGCTGCGGGACCCAACTAATGAAAAACTATTTTTT	CASSPTLRDPTNEKLFF
11	few	NA	TRBV6-6	TRBJ1-5	TGTGCCAGCGGTACGGATCAGCCCCAGCATTTT	CASGTDQPQHF
12	NA	NA	TRBV2	TRBJ2-7	TGTGCCAGCAGTGGTTTGGACTACGAGCAGTACTTC	CASSGLDYEQYF
14	few	NA	TRBV2	TRBJ2-5	TGTGCCAGCAACGTGAGGGGGGGGCAAGAGACCCAGTACTTC	CASNVRGGQETQYF
16	NA	NA	TRBV5-1	TRBJ2-7	TGCGCCAGCAGCTTGGTGGTCACCCCAAGCTCCTACGAGCAGTACTTC	CASSLVVTPSSYEQYF
14	few	NA	TRBV27	TRBJ2-1	TGTGCCAGCAGTTTACAGAAGTCCTACAATGAGCAGTTCTTC	CASSLQKSYNEQFF
14	few	NA	TRBV5-1	TRBJ2-1	TGCGCCAGCAGCTTGGACGGACCGCAGAATGAGCAGTTCTTC	CASSLDGPQNEQFF
15	NA	TRBD2	TRBV12-5	TRBJ2-1	TGTGCTAGTGGCCTGGGAGCGGGGCCTTGGGATGAGCAGTTCTTC	CASGLGAGPWDEQFF
13	NA	TRBD1	TRBV10-2	TRBJ1-2	TGCGCCAGCAGTGAGAACAGGGGGCAGGGCTACACCTTC	CASSENRGQGYTF
15	NA	NA	TRBV5-1	TRBJ2-3	TGCGCCAGCAGCTTGGCAGGGGACACCACAGATACGCAGTATTTT	CASSLAGDTTDTQYF
13	NA	NA	TRBV7-6	TRBJ2-1	TGTGCCAGCAGCCCGAGTTTTCAAGAGACCCAGTTCTTC	CASSPSFQETQFF
11	many	NA	TRBV6-5	TRBJ2-7	TGTGCCAGCAGAAACTCCTACGAGCAGTACTTC	CASRNSYEQYF